The 17 T cell receptor beta chains in this list originate from one sample, sequenced in a study of response to subunit inactivated influenza vaccine. TCRdb ran MiXCR on the RT-PCR reads and lists one entry per CDR3 protein. The sample lists 800,000 to 1,000,000 distinct CDR3 sequences; about 20% were seen once. This material consisted of PBMCs from blood, taken approximately 5 days after vaccination. The receptors derive from a man aged 50 to 60 who received an inactivated influenza vaccine.

The chain links TRBV24-1 to TRBJ2-3; perhaps TRBD1 as D (5 bases). This CDR3 has 17 amino acids. Trimming pared 0 bases from V and 2 bases from J, leaving 14 bases between. Per the germline V gene, CDR1 is KGHDR and CDR2 is SFDVKD. The CDR3 DNA is TGTGCCACCAGTGATTTGCAGGGCGGAACTTCCACAGATACGCAGTATTTT. Protein: CATSDLQGGTSTDTQYF.

This clonotype was seen only a few times. The J gene is TRBJ2-7, the V gene TRBV28; possible D gene TRBD2, 5 bases. Germline values: CDR1 MDHEN, CDR2 SYDVKM. The V end was cut by 3 bases, the J end by 6 bases, with 15 bases between. There are 14 residues in the CDR3. CDR3 DNA sequence: TGTGCCAGCAGTTTCCCATTACTAGGCGGCGAGCAGTACTTC. Translating gives CASSFPLLGGEQYF.

This clonotype turned up a few times. This rearrangement joins TRBV20-1 to TRBJ2-5, with 11 bases aligning to TRBD2. The CDR3 consists of 16 residues. Germline loops: CDR1 DFQATT, CDR2 SNEGSKA (reference sequence). V lost 3 bases to trimming and J lost 2 bases; unmatched junction nucleotides: 8. The CDR3 bases are TGCAGTGCTAGTCCCATGACTAGCGGGGCTCAAGAGACCCAGTACTTC. As protein: CSASPMTSGAQETQYF.

This clonotype has only a few counts. The V and J genes are TRBV11-2 and TRBJ2-3, with D tentatively TRBD2 (6 bases). Germline loops: CDR1 SGHAT, CDR2 FQNNGV. The CDR3 has 17 amino acids. V was cut by 0 bases and J by 1 base, with 14 bases left in between. CDR3 coding DNA: TGTGCCAGCAGCTTAGATTTCGGGTGGGGGGGCACAGATACGCAGTATTTT. Its protein product is CASSLDFGWGGTDTQYF.

This clonotype was detected many times. This sequence joins TRBV20-1 and TRBJ2-7, with TRBD2 matching 8 bases. J was trimmed by 2 bases and V by 3 bases; bases with no gene match: 0. The CDR3 covers 12 residues. Germline CDR1 reads DFQATT; CDR2 reads SNEGSKA (reference sequence). Here the CDR3 DNA reads TGCAGTGCTAGCGGGAGGGCCTACGAGCAGTACTTC. Amino acids: CSASGRAYEQYF.

The chain recombines TRBV5-5 with TRBJ2-4; 10 bases line up with TRBD2. Trimming removed 0 bases from V and 3 bases from J; junction bases left unmatched: 9. CDR1 SGHKS and CDR2 YYEKEE come from the germline V gene (reference sequence). The CDR3 consists of 18 residues. As DNA, the CDR3 is TGTGCCAGCAGCTTGGGAAGCGGGAGGGCCGAAAACAAAAACATTCAGTACTTC. Protein: CASSLGSGRAENKNIQYF.

The rearrangement joins TRBV29-1 to TRBJ2-3; D possibly corresponds to TRBD1 (5 bases). CDR3 size: 13 residues. Germline lookup yields CDR1 SQVTM and CDR2 ANQGSEA. V was cut by 5 bases and J by 3 bases, with 12 bases left in between. DNA of the CDR3: TGCAGCGTTCGACAGTCACTGACAGATACGCAGTATTTT. Translating it yields CSVRQSLTDTQYF.

The chain links TRBV6-1 to TRBJ1-5; TRBD1 is a possible D gene (6 bases). Germline V gives CDR1 MNHNS, CDR2 SASEGT. There are 15 residues in the CDR3. With 4 bases removed from V and 7 bases from J, the gap between germline ends came to 17 bases. The CDR3 nucleotides are TGTGCCAGCAGTGTACAGGGCGCGGAAGAGCAGCCCCAGCATTTT. Translated: CASSVQGAEEQPQHF.

This clonotype was counted a few times. The chain uses TRBV7-2 and TRBJ2-3; D may be TRBD2 (7 bases). The V end was cut by 1 base, the J end by 4 bases, with 12 bases between. This CDR3 is 15 amino acids long. In germline, CDR1 is SGHTA, CDR2 FQGNSA. The DNA of the CDR3 is TGTGCCAGCAGCTTAGACGGGGGGCACGCAGATACGCAGTATTTT. Translating gives CASSLDGGHADTQYF.

The chain combines TRBV6-5 with TRBJ2-7, with a possible D match to TRBD2 (5 bases). Germline CDR1 MNHEY, CDR2 SVGAGI. Trimming took off 0 bases at V and 1 base at J, with 13 bases between the two ends. This CDR3 comprises 16 residues. The CDR3 DNA sequence: TGTGCCAGCAGTTACTCCGTAGGAGGAGCATCCTACGAGCAGTACTTC. Protein sequence: CASSYSVGGASYEQYF.

The J gene is TRBJ1-6, the V gene TRBV5-1; weak D call: TRBD1 (5 bases). Germline CDR1 is SGHRS and CDR2 is YFSETQ. The CDR3 length is 15 residues. Trimming took 4 bases from V and 8 from J, leaving 16 bases between them. CDR3 residues: CASSQNGGSDSPLHF. The CDR3 DNA sequence: TGCGCCAGCAGCCAAAACGGGGGTTCGGATTCACCCCTCCACTTT.

This clonotype turned up a few times. V usage is TRBV10-3 and J usage is TRBJ1-1; 7 bases match TRBD1. The germline V gene encodes CDR1 ENHRY and CDR2 SYGVKD. The ends lost 11 bases at V and 1 base at J; junction bases unmatched: 10. This CDR3 region has 14 residues. CDR3 loop: CASTPRDRNTEAFF. The CDR3 DNA is TGTGCCTCAACACCAAGGGACAGGAACACTGAAGCTTTCTTT.

This clonotype was detected a few times. Here the CDR3 DNA reads TGTGCCAGCAGTTTATATGGACAGGGAGGGACTGAAGCTTTCTTT. Encoded protein: CASSLYGQGGTEAFF. The chain links TRBV28 to TRBJ1-1, with 8 bases identical to TRBD1. This CDR3 comprises 15 residues. The trim removed 1 base at V and 5 bases at J, leaving 6 bases unmatched. Germline CDR1 and CDR2: MDHEN and SYDVKM.

This chain connects TRBV5-1 to TRBJ2-7, with 7 bases that match TRBD1. J gave up 4 bases and V 4 bases, and 11 bases lay outside the gene matches. Germline CDR1 is SGHRS and CDR2 is YFSETQ. CDR3 size: 15 residues. CDR3 DNA sequence: TGCGCCAGCAGCGTCGACAGGGCACGGGGTTACGAGCAGTACTTC. Residues: CASSVDRARGYEQYF.

This clonotype was recorded a few times. The chain recombines TRBV12-3 or TRBV12-4 with TRBJ1-1; a possible D gene is TRBD1 (6 bases). Deletions cut 7 bases from V and 3 bases from J, with 9 bases between. The CDR3 runs to 12 residues. CDR3: CASTRQDTEAFF. CDR3 sequence (DNA): TGTGCCAGCACTAGACAGGACACTGAAGCTTTCTTT.

This clonotype occurred once. V is TRBV24-1 and J is TRBJ2-3; D assignment may be TRBD1 or TRBD2 (6 bases each). This CDR3 contains 14 residues. Trimming left V 6 bases short and J 5 bases short, with 14 bases between. Germline-derived CDR1 and CDR2 are KGHDR and SFDVKD. The DNA for the CDR3 is TGTGCCACCAGTAGACCGGGGGACATAGATACGCAGTATTTT. This translates into CATSRPGDIDTQYF.

The J gene is TRBJ2-7, the V gene TRBV28; the match to TRBD2 covers 7 bases. The CDR3 length is 16 residues. The V and J ends lost 2 bases and 4 bases, in that order; junction bases with no gene match: 11. Germline V gene sequence: CDR1 MDHEN, CDR2 SYDVKM. The CDR3 here is CASSLTARGVTYEQYF. For the CDR3, the DNA is TGTGCCAGCAGTTTAACGGCCCGGGGGGTAACTTACGAGCAGTACTTC.